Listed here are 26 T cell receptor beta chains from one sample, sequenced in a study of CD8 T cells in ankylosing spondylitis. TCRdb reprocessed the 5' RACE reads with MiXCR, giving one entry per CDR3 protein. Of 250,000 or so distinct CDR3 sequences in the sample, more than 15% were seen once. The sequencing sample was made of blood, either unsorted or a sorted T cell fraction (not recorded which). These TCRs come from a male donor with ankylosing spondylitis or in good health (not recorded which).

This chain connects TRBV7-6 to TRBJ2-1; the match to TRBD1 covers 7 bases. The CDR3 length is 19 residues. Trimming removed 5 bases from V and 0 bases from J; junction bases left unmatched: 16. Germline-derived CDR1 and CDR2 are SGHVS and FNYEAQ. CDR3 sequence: CASSTLRGGANPSYNEQFF. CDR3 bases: TGTGCCAGCAGCACCCTCCGAGGGGGCGCAAACCCCTCCTACAATGAGCAGTTCTTC.

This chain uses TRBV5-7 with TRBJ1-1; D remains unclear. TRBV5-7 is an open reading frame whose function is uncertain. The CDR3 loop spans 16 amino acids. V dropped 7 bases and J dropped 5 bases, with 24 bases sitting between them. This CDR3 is CASRRAAITRVTEAFF. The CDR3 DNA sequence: TGTGCCAGCCGGCGGGCGGCCATTACAAGGGTGACTGAAGCTTTCTTT.

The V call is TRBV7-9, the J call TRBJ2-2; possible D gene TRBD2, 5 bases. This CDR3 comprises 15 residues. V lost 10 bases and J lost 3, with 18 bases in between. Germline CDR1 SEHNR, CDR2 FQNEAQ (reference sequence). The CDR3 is CATTRVWVDTGELFF. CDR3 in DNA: TGTGCCACCACGCGGGTGTGGGTCGACACCGGGGAGCTGTTTTTT. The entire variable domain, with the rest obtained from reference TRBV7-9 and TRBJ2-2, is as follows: DTGVSQNPRHKITKRGQNVTFRCDPISEHNRLYWYRQTLGQGPEFLTYFQNEAQLEKSRLLSDRFSAERPKGSFSTLEIQRTEQGDSAMYLCATTRVWVDTGELFFGEGSRLTVL.

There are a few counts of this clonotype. In DNA form, the CDR3 reads TGTGCCAGCAGTTTATCCTCGGGACTAGCGGAGCAGTACTTC. Protein: CASSLSSGLAEQYF. The rearrangement uses TRBV27 and TRBJ2-7; 10 positions agree with TRBD2. The length of the CDR3 is 14 residues. V was pared by 0 bases and J by 7 bases, with 3 bases of the junction left unmatched. CDR1 is MNHEY, CDR2 SMNVEV, per germline (reference sequence).

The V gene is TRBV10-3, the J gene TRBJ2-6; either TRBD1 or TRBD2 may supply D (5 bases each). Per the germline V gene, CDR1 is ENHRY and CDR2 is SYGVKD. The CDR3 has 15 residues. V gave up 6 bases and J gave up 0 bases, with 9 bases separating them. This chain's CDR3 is CAIRGTDSGANVLTF. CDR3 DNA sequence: TGTGCCATCAGGGGGACGGACTCTGGGGCCAACGTCCTGACTTTC.

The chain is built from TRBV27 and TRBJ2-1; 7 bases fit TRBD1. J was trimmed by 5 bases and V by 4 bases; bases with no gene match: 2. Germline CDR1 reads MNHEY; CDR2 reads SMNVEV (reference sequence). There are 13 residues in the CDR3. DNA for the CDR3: TGTGCCAGCAGTTGGGACAGCAACAATGAGCAGTTCTTC. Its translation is CASSWDSNNEQFF.

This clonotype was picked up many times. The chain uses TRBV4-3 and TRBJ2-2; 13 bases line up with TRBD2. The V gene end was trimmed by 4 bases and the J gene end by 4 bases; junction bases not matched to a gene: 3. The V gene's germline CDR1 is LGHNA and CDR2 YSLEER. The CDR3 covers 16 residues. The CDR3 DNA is TGCGCCAGCAGCCTAGGACTAGCGGGAGCCACCGGGGAGCTGTTTTTT. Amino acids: CASSLGLAGATGELFF.

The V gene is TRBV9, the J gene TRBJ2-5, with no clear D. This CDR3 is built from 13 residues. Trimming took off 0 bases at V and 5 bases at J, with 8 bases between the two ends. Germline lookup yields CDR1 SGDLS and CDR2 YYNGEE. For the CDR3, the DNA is TGTGCCAGCAGCGTAGTTGTGGGGGAGACCCAGTACTTC. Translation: CASSVVVGETQYF.

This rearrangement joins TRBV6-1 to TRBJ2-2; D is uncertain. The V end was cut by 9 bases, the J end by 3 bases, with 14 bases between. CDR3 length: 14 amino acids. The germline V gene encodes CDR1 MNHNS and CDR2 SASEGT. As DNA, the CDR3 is TGTGCCAGTTCATGGGCGGAGTACACCGGGGAGCTGTTTTTT. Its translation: CASSWAEYTGELFF.

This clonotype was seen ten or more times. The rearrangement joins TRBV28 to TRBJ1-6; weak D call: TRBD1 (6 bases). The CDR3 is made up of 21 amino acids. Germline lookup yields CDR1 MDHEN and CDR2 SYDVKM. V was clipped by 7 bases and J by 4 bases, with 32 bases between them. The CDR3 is CASNPVYGYQSTGSYNSPLHF. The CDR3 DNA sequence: TGTGCCAGCAACCCAGTGTATGGGTACCAATCAACAGGGTCGTATAATTCACCCCTCCACTTT.

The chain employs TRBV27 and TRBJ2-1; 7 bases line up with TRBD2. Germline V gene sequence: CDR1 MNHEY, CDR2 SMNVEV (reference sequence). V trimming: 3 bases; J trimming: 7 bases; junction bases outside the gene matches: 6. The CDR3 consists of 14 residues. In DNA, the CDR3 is TGTGCCAGCAGTTTTGCGGGAGTTCTGAATGAGCAGTTCTTC. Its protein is CASSFAGVLNEQFF.

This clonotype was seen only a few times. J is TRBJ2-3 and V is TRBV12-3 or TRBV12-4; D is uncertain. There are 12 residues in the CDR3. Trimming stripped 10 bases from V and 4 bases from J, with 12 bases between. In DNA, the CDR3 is TGTGCCACCGACCTTCTGTCAGATACGCAGTATTTT. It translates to CATDLLSDTQYF.

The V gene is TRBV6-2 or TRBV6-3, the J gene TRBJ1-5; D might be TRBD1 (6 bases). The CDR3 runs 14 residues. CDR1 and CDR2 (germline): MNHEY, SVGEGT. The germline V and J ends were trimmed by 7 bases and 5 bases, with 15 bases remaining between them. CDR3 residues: CASKGGNHYQPQHF. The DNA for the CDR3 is TGTGCCAGCAAAGGGGGGAACCATTATCAGCCCCAGCATTTT.

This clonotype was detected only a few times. The CDR3 reads CAISERGLAPEQFF. The CDR3 bases are TGTGCCATCAGTGAGCGGGGACTAGCGCCTGAGCAGTTCTTC. This chain connects TRBV10-3 to TRBJ2-1; 10 nucleotides match TRBD2. Germline-derived CDR1 and CDR2 are ENHRY and SYGVKD. The CDR3 runs to 14 residues. Germline trimming cut 2 bases from V and 9 bases from J; bases unmatched to any gene: 4.

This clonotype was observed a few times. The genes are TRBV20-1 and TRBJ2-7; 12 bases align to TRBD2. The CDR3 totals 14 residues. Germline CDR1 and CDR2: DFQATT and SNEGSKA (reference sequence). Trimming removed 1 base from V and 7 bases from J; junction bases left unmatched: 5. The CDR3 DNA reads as TGCAGTGCTAGAGGACTAGCGGGAGTGAGGGAGCAGTACTTC. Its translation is CSARGLAGVREQYF.

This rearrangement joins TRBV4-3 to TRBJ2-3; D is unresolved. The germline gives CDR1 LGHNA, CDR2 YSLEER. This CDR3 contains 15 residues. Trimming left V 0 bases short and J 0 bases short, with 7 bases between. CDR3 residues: CASSQDSLSTDTQYF. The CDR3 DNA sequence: TGCGCCAGCAGCCAAGATTCCCTCAGCACAGATACGCAGTATTTT.

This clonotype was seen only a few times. This chain's CDR3 is CASSYTVTGGQETQYF. The CDR3 DNA sequence: TGTGCCAGCAGCTACACGGTGACTGGCGGACAAGAGACCCAGTACTTC. This chain connects TRBV7-8 to TRBJ2-5; D not certain. V lost 4 bases and J 2 bases, leaving 17 bases between the germline ends. The germline gives CDR1 SGHVS, CDR2 FQNEAQ. The CDR3 totals 16 residues.

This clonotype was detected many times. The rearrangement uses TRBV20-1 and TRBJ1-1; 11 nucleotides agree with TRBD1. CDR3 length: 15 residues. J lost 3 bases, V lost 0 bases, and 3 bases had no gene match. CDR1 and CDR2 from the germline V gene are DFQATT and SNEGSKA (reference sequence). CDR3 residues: CSARDTGQGDTEAFF. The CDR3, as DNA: TGCAGTGCTAGAGATACGGGACAGGGGGACACTGAAGCTTTCTTT.

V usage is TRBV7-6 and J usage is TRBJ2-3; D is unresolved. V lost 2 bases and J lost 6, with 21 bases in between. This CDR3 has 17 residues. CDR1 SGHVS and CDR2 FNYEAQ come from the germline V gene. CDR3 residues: CASSLWASSKTYDTQYF. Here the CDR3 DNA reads TGTGCCAGCAGCTTATGGGCCAGCTCTAAGACGTACGATACGCAGTATTTT.

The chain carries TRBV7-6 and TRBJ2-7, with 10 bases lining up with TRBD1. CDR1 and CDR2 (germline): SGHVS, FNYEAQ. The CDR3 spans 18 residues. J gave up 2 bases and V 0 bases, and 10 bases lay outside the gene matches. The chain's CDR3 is CASSLARQGAAFAYEQYF. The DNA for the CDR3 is TGTGCCAGCAGCTTAGCCCGACAGGGGGCCGCTTTTGCCTACGAGCAGTACTTC.

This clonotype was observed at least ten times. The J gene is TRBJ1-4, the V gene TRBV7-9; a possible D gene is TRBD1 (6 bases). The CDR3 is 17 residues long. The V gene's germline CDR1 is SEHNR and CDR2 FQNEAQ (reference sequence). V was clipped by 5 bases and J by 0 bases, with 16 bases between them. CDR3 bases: TGTGCCAGCAGCCCGACGCTACAGGGAGCAACTAATGAAAAACTGTTTTTT. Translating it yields CASSPTLQGATNEKLFF.

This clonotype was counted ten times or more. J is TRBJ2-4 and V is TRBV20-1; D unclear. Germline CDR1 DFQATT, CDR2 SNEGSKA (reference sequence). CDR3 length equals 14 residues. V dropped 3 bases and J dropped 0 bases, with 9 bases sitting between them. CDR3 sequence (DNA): TGCAGTGCTAGGGAGAGTCTAGCCAAAAACATTCAGTACTTC. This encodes CSARESLAKNIQYF.

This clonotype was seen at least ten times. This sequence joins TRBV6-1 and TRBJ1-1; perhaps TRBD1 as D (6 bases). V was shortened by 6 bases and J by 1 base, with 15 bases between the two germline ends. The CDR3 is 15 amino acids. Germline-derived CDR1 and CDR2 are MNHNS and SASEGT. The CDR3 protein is CASSTGQGSNTEAFF. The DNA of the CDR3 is TGTGCCAGCAGCACAGGGCAGGGGTCGAACACTGAAGCTTTCTTT.

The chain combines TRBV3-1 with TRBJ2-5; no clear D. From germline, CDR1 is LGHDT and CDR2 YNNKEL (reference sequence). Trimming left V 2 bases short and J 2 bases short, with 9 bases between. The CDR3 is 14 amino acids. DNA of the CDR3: TGTGCCAGCAGCCAACCCCGGAAGCAAGAGACCCAGTACTTC. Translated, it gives CASSQPRKQETQYF.

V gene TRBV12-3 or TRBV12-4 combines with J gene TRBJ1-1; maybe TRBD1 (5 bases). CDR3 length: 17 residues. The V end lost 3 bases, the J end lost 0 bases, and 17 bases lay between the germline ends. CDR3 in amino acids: CASSFRDAHYLNTEAFF. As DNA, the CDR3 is TGTGCCAGCAGTTTTAGGGACGCCCATTACTTGAACACTGAAGCTTTCTTT.

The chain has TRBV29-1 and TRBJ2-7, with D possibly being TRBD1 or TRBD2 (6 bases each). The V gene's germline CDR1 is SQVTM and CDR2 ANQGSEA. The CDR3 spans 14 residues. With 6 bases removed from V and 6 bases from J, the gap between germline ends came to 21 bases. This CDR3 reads CSVDTGTFGGEQYF. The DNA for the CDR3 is TGCAGCGTGGACACAGGGACCTTCGGGGGCGAGCAGTACTTC.